This T cell receptor (beta chain) was found in a study of blood T cell repertoires in COVID-19. Study overall: Researchers got acute and convalescent COVID-19 samples from the United States, Italy and Spain. Nucleic acid was either cDNA or gDNA, and it came from T cells, B-cell-depleted T cells, or PBMCs.

The table lists this clone with a count of one. Germline V gene lookup returns CDR1 KGHSH and CDR2 LQKENI. V trimming: 4 bases; J trimming: 7 bases; junction bases outside the gene matches: 10. The CDR3 is 16 residues long. Original processing notes: Scientists estimated how many nucleated cells there were by amplifying reference gene primers. TCRdb keeps only in-frame clones here, not all; method: immunoSEQ multiplex PCR. Clonal size and the V and J genes are those of that table, whereas D and trimming came from the DNA. The sample yields roughly 150,000 clones, about 83% seen once. This TCR was recovered from a human donor in a cohort sampled during active COVID-19. Sequenced: peripheral blood. The chain recombines TRBV18 with TRBJ1-4; 9 nucleotides match TRBD1. The CDR3 nucleotides read TGTGCCAGCTCACTCTCAACAGGGGGCTCAGTTGAAAAACTGTTTTTT. Its translation: CASSLSTGGSVEKLFF.